Listed below are T cell receptor beta chains from one sample, sequenced in a study of shared clonotypes between healthy human individuals. Sequencing was performed with immunoSEQ multiplex PCR; in TCRdb, only in-frame clones are kept and a portion is missing. The table lists 2 million to 2.5 million clones, 85% to 95% of them singletons. Specimen: naive CD4+ T cells from PBMCs. These receptors all come from a young man in good health. Some clones in this sample may be carry-over from other donors' samples. CDR3s include the opening cysteine and the closing phenylalanine or tryptophan. The order of the fields is V gene, clone size, D gene, J gene, CDR3 DNA, CDR3 protein. A D gene is named only where the DNA matches it firmly. Rows may omit the clone size; those that give it use once, few, many or a size class.

v_gene: TRBV29-1
abundance: NA
d_gene: NA
j_gene: TRBJ2-7
CDR3nt: TGCAGCGTAACCGGACTTTCGCTACGTTCCGAGCAGTACTTC
CDR3aa: CSVTGLSLRSEQYF

v_gene: TRBV20-1
abundance: NA
d_gene: TRBD1
j_gene: TRBJ1-4
CDR3nt: TGCAGTACAGGGGATGCTGAAAAACTGTTTTTT
CDR3aa: CSTGDAEKLFF

v_gene: TRBV19
abundance: NA
d_gene: TRBD1
j_gene: TRBJ1-1
CDR3nt: TGTGCCAGTAGTGTCGACAGGGTTTTTGGCACTGAAGCTTTCTTT
CDR3aa: CASSVDRVFGTEAFF

v_gene: TRBV7-9
abundance: NA
d_gene: NA
j_gene: TRBJ1-3
CDR3nt: TGTGCCAGCAGCTTCGGGGTTCTGTCTGGAAACACCATATATTTT
CDR3aa: CASSFGVLSGNTIYF

v_gene: TRBV7-2
abundance: NA
d_gene: TRBD2
j_gene: TRBJ2-1
CDR3nt: TGTGCCAGCAGCTTGGCTAGCGGGCGCTACAATGAGCAGTTCTTC
CDR3aa: CASSLASGRYNEQFF

v_gene: TRBV6-5
abundance: NA
d_gene: NA
j_gene: TRBJ1-1
CDR3nt: TGTGCCAGTACAACAGGGATGGGCACTGAAGCTTTCTTT
CDR3aa: CASTTGMGTEAFF

v_gene: TRBV5-8
abundance: NA
d_gene: TRBD1
j_gene: TRBJ2-2
CDR3nt: TGTGCCAGCAGCTTACGGGACAGGAACACCGGGGAGCTGTTTTTT
CDR3aa: CASSLRDRNTGELFF

v_gene: TRBV5-6
abundance: NA
d_gene: NA
j_gene: TRBJ2-6
CDR3nt: TGTGCCAGCAGCTCAGTCTCTGGGGCCAACGTCCTGACTTTC
CDR3aa: CASSSVSGANVLTF

v_gene: TRBV7-9
abundance: NA
d_gene: NA
j_gene: TRBJ2-1
CDR3nt: TGTGCCAGCAGCTGGAATTCGGGTATGGAGCAGTTCTTC
CDR3aa: CASSWNSGMEQFF

v_gene: TRBV28
abundance: once
d_gene: TRBD1
j_gene: TRBJ1-2
CDR3nt: TGTGCCAGCAGTTTAGGACAGGGGGCAATTGGCTACACCTTC
CDR3aa: CASSLGQGAIGYTF

v_gene: TRBV28
abundance: NA
d_gene: NA
j_gene: TRBJ1-5
CDR3nt: TGTGCCAGCAGTTTCAATCGCAGGGACAATCAGCCCCAGCATTTT
CDR3aa: CASSFNRRDNQPQHF

v_gene: TRBV19
abundance: once
d_gene: NA
j_gene: TRBJ2-1
CDR3nt: TGTGCACGAACGGGGATTTGCTTCTACAATGAGCAGTTCTTC
CDR3aa: CARTGICFYNEQFF

v_gene: TRBV10-1
abundance: NA
d_gene: NA
j_gene: TRBJ1-1
CDR3nt: TGCGCCAGCAGTGAGTGGCAGGATGGTGAAGCTTTCTTT
CDR3aa: CASSEWQDGEAFF

v_gene: TRBV30
abundance: NA
d_gene: NA
j_gene: TRBJ1-5
CDR3nt: TGTGCCTGGAGTGGCCCGGACACACGATATCAGCCCCAGCATTTT
CDR3aa: CAWSGPDTRYQPQHF

v_gene: TRBV27
abundance: NA
d_gene: NA
j_gene: TRBJ2-3
CDR3nt: TGTGCCAGCAGACAGGTCGGGGCAGATACGCAGTATTTT
CDR3aa: CASRQVGADTQYF

v_gene: TRBV5-1
abundance: NA
d_gene: NA
j_gene: TRBJ2-1
CDR3nt: TGCGCCAGCAGCCCCACCGCAAGCGGCCTAAACAATGAGCAGTTCTTC
CDR3aa: CASSPTASGLNNEQFF

v_gene: TRBV5-1
abundance: NA
d_gene: TRBD2
j_gene: TRBJ2-7
CDR3nt: TGCGCCAGCAGCCCCATCGGGGGGAGCTCCTACGAGCAGTACTTC
CDR3aa: CASSPIGGSSYEQYF

v_gene: TRBV2
abundance: NA
d_gene: TRBD1
j_gene: TRBJ1-4
CDR3nt: TGTGCCAGTACAGGGGAGGCCGGAAAACTGTTTTTT
CDR3aa: CASTGEAGKLFF

v_gene: TRBV18
abundance: NA
d_gene: NA
j_gene: TRBJ2-3
CDR3nt: TGTGCCAGCTCACCTGCCCACAGTAACACAGATACGCAGTATTTT
CDR3aa: CASSPAHSNTDTQYF

v_gene: TRBV5-1
abundance: NA
d_gene: TRBD1
j_gene: TRBJ1-4
CDR3nt: TGCGCCAGCAGCTTCACGGGACAGAATGAAAAACTGTTTTTT
CDR3aa: CASSFTGQNEKLFF

v_gene: TRBV27
abundance: NA
d_gene: NA
j_gene: TRBJ1-4
CDR3nt: TGTGCCAGCAGTTTTTTCTCGCGCCAGGGTGCTAATGAAAAACTGTTTTTT
CDR3aa: CASSFFSRQGANEKLFF

v_gene: TRBV29-1
abundance: few
d_gene: TRBD1
j_gene: TRBJ1-1
CDR3nt: TGCAGCGCATCGGGACAGCTCAACACTGAAGCTTTCTTT
CDR3aa: CSASGQLNTEAFF

v_gene: TRBV5-1
abundance: NA
d_gene: NA
j_gene: TRBJ2-2
CDR3nt: TGCGCCAGCAGCTTGTGGGGGCCGAACACCGGGGAGCTGTTTTTT
CDR3aa: CASSLWGPNTGELFF

v_gene: TRBV11-2
abundance: NA
d_gene: TRBD1
j_gene: TRBJ1-1
CDR3nt: TGTGCCAGCAGCTTTATGTGGGACAGGGACGGCACTGAAGCTTTCTTT
CDR3aa: CASSFMWDRDGTEAFF

v_gene: TRBV9
abundance: once
d_gene: NA
j_gene: TRBJ2-1
CDR3nt: TGTGCCAGCAGCGACGCATGGGCCACTGAGCAGTTCTTC
CDR3aa: CASSDAWATEQFF

v_gene: TRBV7-3
abundance: NA
d_gene: TRBD1
j_gene: TRBJ1-1
CDR3nt: TGTGCCAGCAGCTTAAAGGGTGGGACAGGCCCGAACACTGAAGCTTTCTTT
CDR3aa: CASSLKGGTGPNTEAFF

v_gene: TRBV19
abundance: NA
d_gene: NA
j_gene: TRBJ1-3
CDR3nt: TGTGCCAGTAGGGCGACGGAGATACTTGGAAACACCATATATTTT
CDR3aa: CASRATEILGNTIYF

v_gene: TRBV9
abundance: once
d_gene: NA
j_gene: TRBJ2-7
CDR3nt: TGTGCCAGCAGCTTCGAGCTGGAGTCCTACGAGCAGTACTTC
CDR3aa: CASSFELESYEQYF

v_gene: TRBV5-1
abundance: NA
d_gene: TRBD1
j_gene: TRBJ2-3
CDR3nt: TGCGCCAGCAGCAGGGGACAGGGGGCCACAGATACGCAGTATTTT
CDR3aa: CASSRGQGATDTQYF

v_gene: TRBV28
abundance: NA
d_gene: TRBD1
j_gene: TRBJ1-4
CDR3nt: TGTGCCAGCAGTTTCCTATTCGGGACAGGGGGCCCTAATGAAAAACTGTTTTTT
CDR3aa: CASSFLFGTGGPNEKLFF

v_gene: TRBV7-2
abundance: NA
d_gene: NA
j_gene: TRBJ2-7
CDR3nt: TGTGCCAGCAGCGGGTCGGTGGTAGCCTACGAGCAGTACTTC
CDR3aa: CASSGSVVAYEQYF

v_gene: TRBV6-6
abundance: NA
d_gene: NA
j_gene: TRBJ2-7
CDR3nt: TGTGCCAGCAGTTTTAGGGGGAGGGCCCGTGACGAGCAGTACTTC
CDR3aa: CASSFRGRARDEQYF

v_gene: TRBV28
abundance: NA
d_gene: TRBD1
j_gene: TRBJ2-1
CDR3nt: TGTGCCAGCAACCCTCTGGGCAGGGACAGGGTCTCCAATGAGCAGTTCTTC
CDR3aa: CASNPLGRDRVSNEQFF

v_gene: TRBV27
abundance: NA
d_gene: TRBD1
j_gene: TRBJ1-5
CDR3nt: TGTGCCAGCAGCCTCGGGACAGGGGGAAATCAGCCCCAGCATTTT
CDR3aa: CASSLGTGGNQPQHF

v_gene: TRBV19
abundance: NA
d_gene: TRBD1
j_gene: TRBJ2-6
CDR3nt: TGTGCCAGTAGTACAACACCGGGACAGGGAACTGGGGCCAACGTCCTGACTTTC
CDR3aa: CASSTTPGQGTGANVLTF

v_gene: TRBV6-5
abundance: NA
d_gene: NA
j_gene: TRBJ2-3
CDR3nt: TGTGCCAGCAGTTACCAGGTGCTGGGCGCCGAATCGCAGTATTTT
CDR3aa: CASSYQVLGAESQYF

v_gene: TRBV27
abundance: NA
d_gene: NA
j_gene: TRBJ2-7
CDR3nt: TGTGCCAGCAGTTTATCACCTGTTTCCTACGAGCAGTACTTC
CDR3aa: CASSLSPVSYEQYF

v_gene: TRBV4-1
abundance: NA
d_gene: NA
j_gene: TRBJ2-1
CDR3nt: TGCGCCAGCAGCCAAGATCGCGTACCGGGATACAATGAGCAGTTCTTC
CDR3aa: CASSQDRVPGYNEQFF

v_gene: TRBV4-2
abundance: NA
d_gene: NA
j_gene: TRBJ1-5
CDR3nt: TGTGCCAGCAGCCCCGGGGGACGATACAGCAATCAGCCCCAGCATTTT
CDR3aa: CASSPGGRYSNQPQHF

v_gene: TRBV6-5
abundance: NA
d_gene: TRBD2
j_gene: TRBJ2-3
CDR3nt: TGTGCCAGCAGTTCGCCGGGACTAGCGGGAGGAAATACGCAGTATTTT
CDR3aa: CASSSPGLAGGNTQYF

v_gene: TRBV14
abundance: NA
d_gene: TRBD2
j_gene: TRBJ2-2
CDR3nt: TGTGCCAGCAGCCCGGGACTAGCGGGAGCTACCACCGGGGAGCTGTTTTTT
CDR3aa: CASSPGLAGATTGELFF

v_gene: TRBV5-4
abundance: NA
d_gene: NA
j_gene: TRBJ1-2
CDR3nt: TGTGCCAGCAGCTCCCAGTTGGGTGGGACGGAATTTTACTATGGCTACACCTTC
CDR3aa: CASSSQLGGTEFYYGYTF

v_gene: TRBV4-1
abundance: few
d_gene: TRBD1
j_gene: TRBJ1-2
CDR3nt: TGCGCCAGCAGCCAACCAACAGGGGAACATGGCTACACCTTC
CDR3aa: CASSQPTGEHGYTF